This T cell receptor beta chain was sequenced during a study of human T cells and chemical hapten exposure. Study context: Sensitization was performed using 2% DPC on a 2 cm by 2 cm upper inner arm skin site.

About this clonotype itself: Its target is unknown.

Unique molecular identifiers were linked by the library to individual cDNA molecules. TCRdb used MiXCR to reprocess the RACE reads, holding one entry per CDR3 protein. This table holds approximately 400,000 distinct CDR3 sequences, 5.1% found once. Time point denoted: pre-sensitization, week 0. Sample treatment: therapeutic diphenylcyclopropenone sensitization with weekly scalp DPC. General observations from the study: Controls had significantly fewer large CDR3 similarity clusters than were formed by expanded TCRs. Having alopecia, the donors may differ immunologically from healthy people.

V trimming: 2 bases; J trimming: 3 bases; junction bases outside the gene matches: 7. The CDR3 consists of 16 residues. CDR1 and CDR2 from the germline V gene are MNHEY and SMNVEV (reference sequence). The chain carries TRBV27 and TRBJ1-2; TRBD1 matches at 9 bases. The TCR was taken from a woman in her forties or fifties with alopecia areata. Some clones in this sample may be carry-over from other donors' samples. Source: whole blood, taken in connection with sensitization to the hapten diphenylcyclopropenone (DPC). The chain's CDR3 is CASSLTYRGQDYGYTF. The CDR3 bases are TGTGCCAGCAGTTTAACCTACAGGGGGCAAGACTATGGCTACACCTTC.